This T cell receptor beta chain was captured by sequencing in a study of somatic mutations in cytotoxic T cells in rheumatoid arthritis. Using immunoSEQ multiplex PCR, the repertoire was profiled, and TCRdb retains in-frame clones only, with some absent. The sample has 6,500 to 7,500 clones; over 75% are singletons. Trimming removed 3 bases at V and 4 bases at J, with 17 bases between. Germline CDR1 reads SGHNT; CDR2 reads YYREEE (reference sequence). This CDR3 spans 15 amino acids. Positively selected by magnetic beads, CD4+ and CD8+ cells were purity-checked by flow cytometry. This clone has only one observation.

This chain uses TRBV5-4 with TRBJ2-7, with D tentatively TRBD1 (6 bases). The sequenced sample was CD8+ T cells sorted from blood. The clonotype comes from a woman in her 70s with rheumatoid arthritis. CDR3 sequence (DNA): TGTGCCAGCAGCTCGGACAGCTCACCGGATTACGAGCAGTACTTC. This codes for CASSSDSSPDYEQYF.